The rows below give T cell receptor beta chains drawn from one sample of a study of shared clonotypes between healthy human individuals. Generated by immunoSEQ multiplex PCR, the TCRdb table keeps only in-frame clones and is missing some. This sample has fewer than 650,000 clones; about three quarters occur once, and the top ten carry 10% to 15%. Sequenced input: PBMCs. The origin of the receptors is a woman between 35 and 50 years old in good health. Some clones in this sample may be carry-over from other donors' samples. CDR3s include the opening cysteine and the closing phenylalanine or tryptophan. A D gene is named only where the DNA matches it firmly. Clone size is not always given. Where it is, it says once, few, many or a class for expanded clones.

V: TRBV28; size: few; D: TRBD2; J: TRBJ2-7; CDR3: CASSPGTSGGTYEQYF; DNA: TGTGCCAGCAGTCCCGGTACTAGCGGGGGGACCTACGAGCAGTACTTC
V: TRBV5-1; size: once; D: TRBD2; J: TRBJ2-3; CDR3: CASSLSGRVRDTQYF; DNA: TGCGCCAGCAGCCTCAGCGGGAGGGTCCGAGATACGCAGTATTTT
V: TRBV5-1; size: -; D: TRBD1; J: TRBJ1-5; CDR3: CASSWDSDQPQHF; DNA: TGCGCCAGCAGCTGGGACAGTGATCAGCCCCAGCATTTT
V: TRBV14; size: -; D: TRBD2; J: TRBJ2-3; CDR3: CASSPVPGGTQYF; DNA: TGTGCCAGCAGCCCAGTCCCCGGGGGGACGCAGTATTTT
V: TRBV18; size: -; D: -; J: TRBJ2-5; CDR3: CASSPPSLETQYF; DNA: TGTGCCAGCTCACCGCCTAGCTTAGAGACCCAGTACTTC
V: TRBV11-3; size: -; D: -; J: TRBJ2-1; CDR3: CASSLGPDNEQFF; DNA: TGTGCCAGCAGCTTAGGTCCCGACAATGAGCAGTTCTTC
V: TRBV7-6; size: -; D: TRBD2; J: TRBJ2-3; CDR3: CASSSRLATTQPTDTQYF; DNA: TGTGCCAGCAGTTCTAGACTAGCAACCACCCAACCGACAGATACGCAGTATTTT
V: TRBV29-1; size: many; D: -; J: TRBJ2-7; CDR3: CSVGTGQMNYEQYF; DNA: TGCAGCGTGGGGACGGGACAAATGAACTACGAGCAGTACTTC
V: TRBV6-6; size: -; D: -; J: TRBJ1-2; CDR3: CASTYPGSVNYGYTF; DNA: TGTGCCAGCACCTACCCAGGGTCCGTCAACTATGGCTACACCTTC
V: TRBV5-1; size: once; D: -; J: TRBJ2-5; CDR3: CASSLGPGQETQYF; DNA: TGCGCCAGCAGCTTGGGGCCCGGCCAAGAGACCCAGTACTTC
V: TRBV7-2; size: -; D: TRBD2; J: TRBJ2-7; CDR3: CASSTLSGRGLEQYF; DNA: TGTGCCAGCAGCACACTTAGCGGGAGGGGTCTCGAGCAGTACTTC
V: TRBV30; size: once; D: TRBD1; J: TRBJ1-3; CDR3: CAWSVLGGKSGNTIYF; DNA: TGTGCCTGGAGTGTCCTAGGGGGCAAGTCTGGAAACACCATATATTTT